This TCR beta chain was sequenced in a study of blood T cell repertoires in COVID-19. The overall study: Specimens from acute and convalescent COVID-19 originated in the United States, Italy and Spain. The analysed material was cDNA or gDNA that came from T cells, B-cell-depleted T cells, or PBMCs.

Per the authors' pipeline: Reference gene primers were amplified, and this amplification served to estimate nucleated cell counts. The method was immunoSEQ multiplex PCR; TCRdb's version includes in-frame clones alone and lacks a portion of them. Clonal size and the V and J genes are those of that table, whereas D and trimming came from the DNA. In the table there are approximately 300,000 clones, 83% of which are singletons. This sequence originates from a woman in her forties or fifties with acute or convalescent COVID-19. Sequenced material: peripheral blood.

The chain's CDR3 is CASSGGTTNNEQFF. In DNA, the CDR3 is TGCGCCAGCAGCGGCGGGACTACTAACAATGAGCAGTTCTTC. The gene calls are TRBV5-1 and TRBJ2-1; 7 bases match TRBD2. V shed 4 bases, J shed 5 bases, and the junction held 6 bases outside the gene matches. CDR3 size: 14 residues. Germline lookup yields CDR1 SGHRS and CDR2 YFSETQ.